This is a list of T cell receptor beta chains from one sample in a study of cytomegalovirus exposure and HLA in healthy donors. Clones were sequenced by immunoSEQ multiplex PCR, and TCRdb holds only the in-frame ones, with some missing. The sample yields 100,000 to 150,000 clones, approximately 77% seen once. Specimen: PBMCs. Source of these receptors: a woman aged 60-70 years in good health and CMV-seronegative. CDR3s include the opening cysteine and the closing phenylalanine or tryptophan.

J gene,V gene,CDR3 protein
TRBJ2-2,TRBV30,CAWSLGTVNTGELFF
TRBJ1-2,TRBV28,CASRFRDRGDYGYTF
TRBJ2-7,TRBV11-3,CASSPRGTSYEQYF
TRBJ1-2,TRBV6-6,CASRGAGGVYGYTF
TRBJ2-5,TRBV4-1,CASSQGPTGGEETQYF
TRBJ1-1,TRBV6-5,CASGEHRNYEAFF
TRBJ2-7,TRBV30,CAGGDPGLAYEQYF
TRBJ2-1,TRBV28,CASSLMSEVNEQFF
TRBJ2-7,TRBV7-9,CASHGDRSSYEQYF
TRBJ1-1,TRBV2,CASSGITQGADTEAFF
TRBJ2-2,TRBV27,CASSLGQGARTGELFF
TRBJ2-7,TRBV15,CATSWDRSYEQYF
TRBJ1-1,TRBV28,CASSLDPRDRLWNTEAFF
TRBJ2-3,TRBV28,CASSHSGTTDTQYF
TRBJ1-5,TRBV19,CASTSRGGQPQHF
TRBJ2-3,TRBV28,CATQGGGAGTDTQYF
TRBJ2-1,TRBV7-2,CASSPRGQVSLSSYNEQFF
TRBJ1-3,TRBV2,CASTKTEISGNTIYF
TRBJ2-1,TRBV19,CASSIGGTNYNEQFF
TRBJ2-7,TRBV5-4,CASSLAVGEQYF
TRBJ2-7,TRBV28,CASTAAVDYEQYF
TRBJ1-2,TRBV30,CACKYRTSAYYGYTF
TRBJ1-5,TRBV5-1,CASSSGTDNQPQHF
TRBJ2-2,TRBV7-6,CASSSPGLWTGELFF
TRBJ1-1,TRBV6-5,CASSYVRGRGEAFF
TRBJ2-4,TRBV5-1,CASSLSGGAAITKNIQYF
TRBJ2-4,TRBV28,CASSSLPQFVVAGSKNIQYF
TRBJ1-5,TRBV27,CASSTTGQRIGQPQHF
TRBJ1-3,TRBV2,CASSLDRANTIYF
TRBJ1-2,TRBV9,CASSPAGFEYGYTF
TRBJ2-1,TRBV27,CASSPWTGGLSYNEQFF
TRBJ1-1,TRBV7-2,CASSLAQHTEAFF
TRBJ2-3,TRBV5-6,CASSWGPGGGTDTQYF
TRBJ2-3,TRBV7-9,CASSRGTSGLMDTQYF
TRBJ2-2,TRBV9,CASSRPVGLLASSTGELFF
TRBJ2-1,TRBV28,CASSQLSWDSYYNEQFF
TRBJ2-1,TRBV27,CASSDRGPYNEQFF
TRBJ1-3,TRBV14,CASSQDGDSRGNTIYF
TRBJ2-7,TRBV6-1,CASTRATSYEQYF
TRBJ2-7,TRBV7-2,CASSLARSGYEQYF
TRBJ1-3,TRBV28,CASSLSRKWRRGNTIYF